This T cell receptor (beta chain) was recorded in a study of T cell responses to AZD1222 COVID-19 vaccine. Overall study: Investigators merged groups given second doses at roughly 4 or roughly 12 weeks.

Study-wide results and limits: The study reported that nearly half of spike-specific TCRs target unmutated variant regions. Recipients of two AZD1222 doses showed rising Spike-specific TCR breadth and depth. Sampling that yielded the repertoires occurred only after the peak T cell response.

Method: immunoSEQ multiplex PCR; TCRdb's copy keeps in-frame clones and lacks some. The sample holds about 150,000 clones; roughly 94% are singletons and the top ten take about 1.3%. The V gene's germline CDR1 is LGHNA and CDR2 YSLEER. Trimming took 3 bases from V and 8 from J; bases not matched to a gene: 8. There are 15 residues in the CDR3. Worth noting for this clone: As yet, its antigen is unknown.

The TCR sequence derives from an adult in good health. The chain recombines TRBV4-3 with TRBJ2-1, with 9 bases that match TRBD2. Specimen: peripheral blood, collected on day 0 of AZD1222 vaccination. CDR3 nucleotide sequence: TGCGCCAGCAGCCAGACTAGCGGATTTTATTATGAGCAGTTCTTC. Translating it yields CASSQTSGFYYEQFF.